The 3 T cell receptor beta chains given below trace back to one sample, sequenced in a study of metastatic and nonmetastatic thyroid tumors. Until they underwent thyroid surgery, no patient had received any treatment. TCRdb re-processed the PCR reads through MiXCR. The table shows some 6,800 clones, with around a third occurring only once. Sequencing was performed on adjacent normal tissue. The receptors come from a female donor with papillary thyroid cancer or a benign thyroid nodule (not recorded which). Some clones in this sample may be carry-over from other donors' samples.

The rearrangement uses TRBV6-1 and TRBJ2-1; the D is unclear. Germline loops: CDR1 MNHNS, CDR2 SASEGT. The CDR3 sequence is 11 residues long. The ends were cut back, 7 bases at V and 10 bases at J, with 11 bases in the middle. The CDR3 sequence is CASKLSHEQFF. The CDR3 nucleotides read TGTGCCAGCAAACTTAGCCACGAGCAGTTCTTC.

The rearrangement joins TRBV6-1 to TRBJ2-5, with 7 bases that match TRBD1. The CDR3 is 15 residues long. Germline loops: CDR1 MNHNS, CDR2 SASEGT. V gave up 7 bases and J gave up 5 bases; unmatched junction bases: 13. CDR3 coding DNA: TGTGCCAGCACCTCCGGACAGGCTACTCTGGAGACCCAGTACTTC. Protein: CASTSGQATLETQYF.

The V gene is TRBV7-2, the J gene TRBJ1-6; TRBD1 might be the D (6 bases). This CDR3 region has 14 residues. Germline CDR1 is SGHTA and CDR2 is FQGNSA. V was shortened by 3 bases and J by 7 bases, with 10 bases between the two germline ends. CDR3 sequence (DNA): TGTGCCAGCAGCTTTACAGGGAGGAATTCACCCCTCCACTTT. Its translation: CASSFTGRNSPLHF. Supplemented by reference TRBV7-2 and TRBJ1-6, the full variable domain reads GAGVSQSPSNKVTEKGKDVELRCDPISGHTALYWYRQSLGQGLEFLIYFQGNSAPDKSGLPSDRFSAERTGGSVSTLTIQRTQQEDSAVYLCASSFTGRNSPLHFGNGTRLTVT.